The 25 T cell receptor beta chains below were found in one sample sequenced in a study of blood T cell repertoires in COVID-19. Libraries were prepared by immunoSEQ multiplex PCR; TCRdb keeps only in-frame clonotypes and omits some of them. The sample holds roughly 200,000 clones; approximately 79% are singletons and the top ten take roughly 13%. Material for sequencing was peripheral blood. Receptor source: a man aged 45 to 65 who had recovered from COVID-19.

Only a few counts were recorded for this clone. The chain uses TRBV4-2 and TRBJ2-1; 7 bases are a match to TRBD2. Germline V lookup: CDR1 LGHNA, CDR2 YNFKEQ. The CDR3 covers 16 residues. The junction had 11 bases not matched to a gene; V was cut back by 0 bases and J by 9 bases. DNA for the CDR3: TGTGCCAGCAGCCAAGATGATTCGGGTGGCGGGGGTGAGCAGTTCTTC. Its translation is CASSQDDSGGGGEQFF.

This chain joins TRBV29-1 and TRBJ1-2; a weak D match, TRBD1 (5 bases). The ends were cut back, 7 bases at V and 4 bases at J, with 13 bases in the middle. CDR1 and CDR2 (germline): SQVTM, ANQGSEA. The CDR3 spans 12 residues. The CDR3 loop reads CSGGVETYGYTF. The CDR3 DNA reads TGCAGCGGGGGGGTGGAGACCTATGGCTACACCTTC.

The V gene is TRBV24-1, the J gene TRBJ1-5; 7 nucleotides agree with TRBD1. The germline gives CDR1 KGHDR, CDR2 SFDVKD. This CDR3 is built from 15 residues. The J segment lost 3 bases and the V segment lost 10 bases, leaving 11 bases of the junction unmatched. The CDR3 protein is CATRQGRTTNQPQHF. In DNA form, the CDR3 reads TGTGCCACACGACAGGGAAGAACCACCAATCAGCCCCAGCATTTT.

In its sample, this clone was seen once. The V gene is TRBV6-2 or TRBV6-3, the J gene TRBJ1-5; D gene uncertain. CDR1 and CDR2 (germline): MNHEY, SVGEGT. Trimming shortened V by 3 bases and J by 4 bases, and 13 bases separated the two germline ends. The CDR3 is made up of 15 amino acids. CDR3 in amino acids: CASSYGSGFNQPQHF. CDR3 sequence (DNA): TGTGCCAGCAGTTATGGTTCGGGGTTTAATCAGCCCCAGCATTTT.

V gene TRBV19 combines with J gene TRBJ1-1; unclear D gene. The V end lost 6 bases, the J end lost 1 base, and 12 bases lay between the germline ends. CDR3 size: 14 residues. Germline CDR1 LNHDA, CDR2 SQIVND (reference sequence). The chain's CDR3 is CASSRKSANTEAFF. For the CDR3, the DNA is TGTGCCAGTAGCAGGAAGTCAGCGAACACTGAAGCTTTCTTT.

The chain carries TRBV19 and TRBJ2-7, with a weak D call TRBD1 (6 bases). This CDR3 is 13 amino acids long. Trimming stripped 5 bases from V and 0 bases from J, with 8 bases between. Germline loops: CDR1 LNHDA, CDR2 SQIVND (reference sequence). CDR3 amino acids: CASSPDSSYEQYF. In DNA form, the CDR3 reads TGTGCCAGTAGTCCGGACAGCTCCTACGAGCAGTACTTC.

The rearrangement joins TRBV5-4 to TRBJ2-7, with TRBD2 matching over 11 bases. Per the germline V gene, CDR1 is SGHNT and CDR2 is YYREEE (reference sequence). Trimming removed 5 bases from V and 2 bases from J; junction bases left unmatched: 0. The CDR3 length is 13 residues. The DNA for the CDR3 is TGTGCCAGCAGACTAGCGGGAGCCTACGAGCAGTACTTC. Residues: CASRLAGAYEQYF.

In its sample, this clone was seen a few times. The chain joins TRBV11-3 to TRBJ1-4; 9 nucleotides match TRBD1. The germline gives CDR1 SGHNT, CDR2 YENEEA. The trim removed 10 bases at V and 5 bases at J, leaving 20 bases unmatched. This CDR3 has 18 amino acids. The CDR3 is CAISGDRAHKLGNEKLFF. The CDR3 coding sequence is TGTGCCATTTCAGGGGACAGGGCACATAAACTGGGAAATGAAAAACTGTTTTTT.

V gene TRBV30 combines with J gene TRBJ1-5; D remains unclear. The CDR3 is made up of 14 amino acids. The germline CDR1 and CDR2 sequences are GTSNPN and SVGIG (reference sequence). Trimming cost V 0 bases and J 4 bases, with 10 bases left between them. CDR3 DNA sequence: TGTGCCTGGAGTGTTGGTCAGTCGAATCAGCCCCAGCATTTT. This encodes CAWSVGQSNQPQHF.

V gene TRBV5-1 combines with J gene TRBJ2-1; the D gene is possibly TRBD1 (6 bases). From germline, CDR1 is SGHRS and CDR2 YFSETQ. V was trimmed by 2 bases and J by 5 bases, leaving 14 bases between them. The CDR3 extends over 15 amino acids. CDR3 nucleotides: TGCGCCAGCAGCTTCAATACAGGGTTAGACAATGAGCAGTTCTTC. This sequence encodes CASSFNTGLDNEQFF.

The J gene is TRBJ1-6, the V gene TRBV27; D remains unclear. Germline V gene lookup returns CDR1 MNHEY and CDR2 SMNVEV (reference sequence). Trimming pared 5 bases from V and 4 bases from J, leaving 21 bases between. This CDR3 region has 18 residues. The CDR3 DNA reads TGTGCCAGCAGTCAAAACCCGCTCAGGCGAACGTATAATTCACCCCTCCACTTT. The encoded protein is CASSQNPLRRTYNSPLHF.

The CDR3 nucleotides read TGCAGCGCTAAATCCCCCGAGGGTGAAAAACTGTTTTTT. It translates to CSAKSPEGEKLFF. V and J are TRBV29-1 and TRBJ1-4; D not resolved. V shed 7 bases and J shed 7 bases, with 16 bases lying between them. In germline, CDR1 is SQVTM, CDR2 ANQGSEA. The CDR3 extends over 13 amino acids. The whole variable domain, filled in from reference TRBV29-1 and TRBJ1-4, reads SAVISQKPSRDICQRGTSLTIQCQVDSQVTMMFWYRQQPGQSLTLIATANQGSEATYESGFVIDKFPISRPNLTFSTLTVSNMSPEDSSIYLCSAKSPEGEKLFFGSGTQLSVL.

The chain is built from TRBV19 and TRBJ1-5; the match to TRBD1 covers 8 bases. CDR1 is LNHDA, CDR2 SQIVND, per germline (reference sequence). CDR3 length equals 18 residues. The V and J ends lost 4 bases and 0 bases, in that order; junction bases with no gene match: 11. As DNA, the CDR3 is TGTGCCAGTAGTAGGGGACAGGTACGGAAATATAGCAATCAGCCCCAGCATTTT. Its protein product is CASSRGQVRKYSNQPQHF.

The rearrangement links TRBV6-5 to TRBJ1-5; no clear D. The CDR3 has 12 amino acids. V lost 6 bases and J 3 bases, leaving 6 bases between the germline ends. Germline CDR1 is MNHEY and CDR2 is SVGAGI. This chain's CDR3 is CASSNINQPQHF. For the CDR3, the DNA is TGTGCCAGCAGCAACATCAATCAGCCCCAGCATTTT.

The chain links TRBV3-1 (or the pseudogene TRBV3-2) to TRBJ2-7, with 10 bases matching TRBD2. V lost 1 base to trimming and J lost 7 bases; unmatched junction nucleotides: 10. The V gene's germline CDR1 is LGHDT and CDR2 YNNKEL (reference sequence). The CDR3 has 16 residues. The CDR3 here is CASSQGIAGGWGEQYF. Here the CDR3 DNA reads TGTGCCAGCAGCCAAGGTATAGCGGGAGGTTGGGGGGAGCAGTACTTC.

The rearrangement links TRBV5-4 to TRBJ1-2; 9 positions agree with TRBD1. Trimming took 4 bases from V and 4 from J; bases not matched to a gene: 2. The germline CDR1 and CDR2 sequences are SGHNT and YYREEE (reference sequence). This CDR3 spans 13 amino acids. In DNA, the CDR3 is TGTGCCAGCAGCCGGGACAGGGTCTATGGCTACACCTTC. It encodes CASSRDRVYGYTF.

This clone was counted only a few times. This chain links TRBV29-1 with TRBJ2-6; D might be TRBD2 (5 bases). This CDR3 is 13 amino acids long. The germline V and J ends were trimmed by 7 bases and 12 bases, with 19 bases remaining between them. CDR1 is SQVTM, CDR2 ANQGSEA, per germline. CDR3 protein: CSALAVAGGVLTF. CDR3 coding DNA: TGCAGCGCCCTCGCGGTTGCGGGTGGCGTCCTGACTTTC.

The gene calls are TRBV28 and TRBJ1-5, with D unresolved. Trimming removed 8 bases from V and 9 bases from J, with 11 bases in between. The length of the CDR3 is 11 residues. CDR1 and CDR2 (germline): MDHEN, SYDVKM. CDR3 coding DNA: TGTGCCAGCCTTGGAGTGGGGCCCCAGCATTTT. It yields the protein CASLGVGPQHF.

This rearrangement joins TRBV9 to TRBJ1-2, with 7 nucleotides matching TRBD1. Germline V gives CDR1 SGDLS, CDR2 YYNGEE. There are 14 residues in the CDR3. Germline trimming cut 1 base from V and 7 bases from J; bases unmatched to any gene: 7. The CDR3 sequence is CASSVNTGDAGYTF. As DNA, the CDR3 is TGTGCCAGCAGCGTAAATACAGGGGACGCTGGCTACACCTTC.

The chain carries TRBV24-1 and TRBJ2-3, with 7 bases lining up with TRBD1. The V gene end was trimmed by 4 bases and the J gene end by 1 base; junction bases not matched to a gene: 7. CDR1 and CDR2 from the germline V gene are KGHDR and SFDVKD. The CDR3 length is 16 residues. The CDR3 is CATSEHRGLGTDTQYF. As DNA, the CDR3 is TGTGCCACCAGTGAGCACAGGGGATTGGGCACAGATACGCAGTATTTT.

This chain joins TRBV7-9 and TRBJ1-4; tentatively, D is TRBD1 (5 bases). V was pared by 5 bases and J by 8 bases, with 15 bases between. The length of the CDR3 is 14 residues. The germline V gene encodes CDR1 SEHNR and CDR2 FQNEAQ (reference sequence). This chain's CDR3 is CASSLQVASEKLFF. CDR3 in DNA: TGTGCCAGCAGCCTACAGGTGGCCTCCGAAAAACTGTTTTTT.

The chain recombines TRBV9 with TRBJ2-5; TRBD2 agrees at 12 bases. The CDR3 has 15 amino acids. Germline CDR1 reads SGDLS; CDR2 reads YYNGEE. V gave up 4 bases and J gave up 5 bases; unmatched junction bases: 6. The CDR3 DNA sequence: TGTGCCAGCAGCTCAACTAGCGGGAGGCTCGAGACCCAGTACTTC. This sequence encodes CASSSTSGRLETQYF.

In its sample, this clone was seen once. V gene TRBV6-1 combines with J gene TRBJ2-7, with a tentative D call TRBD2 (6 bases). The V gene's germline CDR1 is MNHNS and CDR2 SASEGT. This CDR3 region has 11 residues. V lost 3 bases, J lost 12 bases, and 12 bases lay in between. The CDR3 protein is CASSEQPGGYF. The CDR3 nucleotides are TGTGCCAGCAGTGAGCAACCCGGGGGGTACTTC.

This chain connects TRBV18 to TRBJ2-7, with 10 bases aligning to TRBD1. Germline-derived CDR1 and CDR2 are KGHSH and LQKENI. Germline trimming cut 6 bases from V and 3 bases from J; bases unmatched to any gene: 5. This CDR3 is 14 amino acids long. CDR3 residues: CASSVGTGDYEQYF. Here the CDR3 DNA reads TGTGCCAGCTCTGTCGGGACAGGGGACTACGAGCAGTACTTC.

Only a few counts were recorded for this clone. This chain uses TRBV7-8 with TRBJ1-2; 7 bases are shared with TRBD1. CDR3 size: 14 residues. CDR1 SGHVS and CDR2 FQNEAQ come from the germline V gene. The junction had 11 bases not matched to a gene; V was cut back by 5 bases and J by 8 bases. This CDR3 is CASSPRMTGKGYTF. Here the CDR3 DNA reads TGTGCCAGCAGCCCCCGTATGACAGGGAAAGGCTACACCTTC.